The clone carrying this T cell receptor beta chain was detected a few times. The antigen is not known. TCRdb reprocessed the 5' RACE reads via MiXCR and lists one record per CDR3 protein. The sample carries more than 350,000 distinct CDR3 sequences, roughly 15% recorded once. This entry is derived from a study of T-cell memory formation after mild COVID-19. The CDR3 spans 14 residues. V trimming: 2 bases; J trimming: 7 bases; junction bases outside the gene matches: 2. CDR1 is MNHEY, CDR2 SVGAGI, per germline. Study-level results: Researchers could not confirm that second-wave clones peaking on day 37 targeted SARS-CoV-2. Prior to infection, memory already included some responding clones, suggesting cross-reactive memory joined. Clones that contracted from day 15 to 85 had balanced CD4/CD8; later expanders were CD4+ biased.

The sample was PBMCs or a T cell subset sorted from them (not recorded which). The sequence came from a man younger than 35 who had mild COVID-19 (a few samples of this study predate the infection). Cell type and time point are not known. V usage is TRBV6-5 and J usage is TRBJ1-5; 10 bases are shared with TRBD1. The chain's CDR3 is CASSYTGQGQPQHF. The CDR3 nucleotides read TGTGCCAGCAGTTACACGGGACAGGGGCAGCCCCAGCATTTT.